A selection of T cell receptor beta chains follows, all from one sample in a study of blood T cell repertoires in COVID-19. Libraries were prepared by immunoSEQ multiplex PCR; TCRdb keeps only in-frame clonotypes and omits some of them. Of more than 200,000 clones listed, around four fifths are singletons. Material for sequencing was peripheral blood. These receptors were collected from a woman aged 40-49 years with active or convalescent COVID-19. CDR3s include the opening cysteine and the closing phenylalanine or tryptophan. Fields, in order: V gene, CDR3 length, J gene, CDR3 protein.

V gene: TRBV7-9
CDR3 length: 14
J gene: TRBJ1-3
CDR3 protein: CASSFDRYGNTIYF

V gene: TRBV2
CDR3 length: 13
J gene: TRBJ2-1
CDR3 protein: CASSGIKRGEQFF

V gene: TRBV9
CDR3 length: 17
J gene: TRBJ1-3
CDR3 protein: CASSVGAGGRSGNTIYF

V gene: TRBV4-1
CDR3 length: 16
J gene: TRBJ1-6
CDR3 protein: CASSQVVGTAYSPLHF

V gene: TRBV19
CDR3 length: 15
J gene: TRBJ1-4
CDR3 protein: CASSAVDRRGGKLFF

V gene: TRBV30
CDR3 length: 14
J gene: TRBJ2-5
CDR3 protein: CAWSRLGARETQYF

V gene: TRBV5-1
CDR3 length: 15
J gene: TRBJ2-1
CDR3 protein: CASSFSGGQYNEQFF

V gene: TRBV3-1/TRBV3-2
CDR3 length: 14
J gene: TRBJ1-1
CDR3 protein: CASSQEGGNTEAFF

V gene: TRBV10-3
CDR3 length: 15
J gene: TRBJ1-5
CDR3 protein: CAISEGNRGDQPQHF

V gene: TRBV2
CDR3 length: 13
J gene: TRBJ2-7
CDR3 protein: CASSDDRYYEQYF

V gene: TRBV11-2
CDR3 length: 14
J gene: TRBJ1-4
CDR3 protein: CASSRTGGGEKLFF

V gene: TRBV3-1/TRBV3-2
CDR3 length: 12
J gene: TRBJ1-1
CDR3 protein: CASSHTGAEAFF

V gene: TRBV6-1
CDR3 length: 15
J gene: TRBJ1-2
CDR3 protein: CASSDPGRGAGGYTF

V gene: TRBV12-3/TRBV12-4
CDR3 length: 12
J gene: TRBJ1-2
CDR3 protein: CASSLGTAEYTF

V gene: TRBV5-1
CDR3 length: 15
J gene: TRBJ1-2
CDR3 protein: CASSLKTGGDYGYTF

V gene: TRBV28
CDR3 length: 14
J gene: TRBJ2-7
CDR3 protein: CASSLVQGGHEQYF

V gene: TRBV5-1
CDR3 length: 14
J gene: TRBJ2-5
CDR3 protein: CASSLYYSQETQYF

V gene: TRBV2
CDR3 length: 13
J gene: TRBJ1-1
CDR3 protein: CASIYRAGTEAFF

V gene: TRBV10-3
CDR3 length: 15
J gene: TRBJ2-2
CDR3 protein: CAISERRADTGELFF

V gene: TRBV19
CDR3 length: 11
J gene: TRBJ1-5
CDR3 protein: CASSNRGPQHF

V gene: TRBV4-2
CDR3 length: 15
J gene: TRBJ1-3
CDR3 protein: CASSQEGTGSDTIYF

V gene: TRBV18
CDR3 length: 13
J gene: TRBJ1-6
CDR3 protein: CASSPGGGSPLHF

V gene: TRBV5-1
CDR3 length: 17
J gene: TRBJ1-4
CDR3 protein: CASSPGSLPATNEKLFF

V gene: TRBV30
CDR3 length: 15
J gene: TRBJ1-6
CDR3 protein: CAWSPDVRVHSPLHF

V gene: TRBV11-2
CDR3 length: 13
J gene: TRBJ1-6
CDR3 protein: CASSPVGNSPLHF

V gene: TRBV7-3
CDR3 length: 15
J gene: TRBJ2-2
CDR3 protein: CASSLSGGLVGELFF

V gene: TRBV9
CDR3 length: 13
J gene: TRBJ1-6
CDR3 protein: CASSLRTDSPLHF

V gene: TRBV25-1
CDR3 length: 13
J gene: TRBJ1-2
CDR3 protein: CASSDRTNYGYTF

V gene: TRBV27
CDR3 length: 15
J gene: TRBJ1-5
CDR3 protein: CASSLSGGPNQPQHF

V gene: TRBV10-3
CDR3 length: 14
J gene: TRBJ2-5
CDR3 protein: CAISQSTGQETQYF

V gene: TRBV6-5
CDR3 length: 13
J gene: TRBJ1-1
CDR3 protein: CASSWGTGFEAFF

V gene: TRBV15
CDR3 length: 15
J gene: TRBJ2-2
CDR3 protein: CATSSDNFGTGELFF

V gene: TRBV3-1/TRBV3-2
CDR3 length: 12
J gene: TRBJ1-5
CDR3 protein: CASSLYNQPQHF

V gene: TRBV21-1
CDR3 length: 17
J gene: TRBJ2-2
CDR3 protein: CASSKCPGGLVTGELFF

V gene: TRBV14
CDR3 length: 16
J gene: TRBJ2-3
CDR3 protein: CASSLWTGKNTDTQYF

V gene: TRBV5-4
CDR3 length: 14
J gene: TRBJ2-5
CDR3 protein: CASSSRLGLETQYF

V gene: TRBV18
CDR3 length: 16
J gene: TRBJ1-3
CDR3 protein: CASSPVTGTSGNTIYF

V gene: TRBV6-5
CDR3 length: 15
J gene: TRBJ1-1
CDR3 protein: CASSLRDRTNTEAFF

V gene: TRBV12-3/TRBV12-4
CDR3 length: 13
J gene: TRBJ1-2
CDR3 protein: CASSTGLVDGYTF

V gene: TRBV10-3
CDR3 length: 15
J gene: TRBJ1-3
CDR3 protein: CAISEPGTGGNTIYF

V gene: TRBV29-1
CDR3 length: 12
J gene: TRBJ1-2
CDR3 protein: CSVKGLIDGYTF

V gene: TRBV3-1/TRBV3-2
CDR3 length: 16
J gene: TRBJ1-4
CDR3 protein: CASSQERTELNEKLFF

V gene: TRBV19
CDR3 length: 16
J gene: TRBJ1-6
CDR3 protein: CASSISNAAYNSPLHF

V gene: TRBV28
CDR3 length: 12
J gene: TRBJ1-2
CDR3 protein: CASKAGIYGYTF

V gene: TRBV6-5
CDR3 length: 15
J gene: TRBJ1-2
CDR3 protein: CASSYSSARAKGYTF

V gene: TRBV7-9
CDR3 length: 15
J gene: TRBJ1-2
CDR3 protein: CASSLASGGGYGYTF

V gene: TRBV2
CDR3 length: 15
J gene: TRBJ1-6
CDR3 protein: CASSERSSYNSPLHF

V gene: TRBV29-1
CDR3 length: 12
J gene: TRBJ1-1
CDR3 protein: CSVEISNTEAFF

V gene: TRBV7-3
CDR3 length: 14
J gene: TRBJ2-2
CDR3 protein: CASSPMDRDGKLFF

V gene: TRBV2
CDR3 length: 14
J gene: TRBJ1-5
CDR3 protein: CASSDREHNQPQHF

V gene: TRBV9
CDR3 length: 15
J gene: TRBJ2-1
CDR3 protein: CASSVGGGAYNEQFF

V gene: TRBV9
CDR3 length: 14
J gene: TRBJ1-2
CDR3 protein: CASSALGQDYGYTF

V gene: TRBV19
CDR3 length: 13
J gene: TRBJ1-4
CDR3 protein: CASSSSRGEKLFF

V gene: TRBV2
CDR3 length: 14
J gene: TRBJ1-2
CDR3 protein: CAIRSTSRTDGYTF

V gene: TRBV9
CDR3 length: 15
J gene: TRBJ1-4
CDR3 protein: CASSAAGGTNEKLFF

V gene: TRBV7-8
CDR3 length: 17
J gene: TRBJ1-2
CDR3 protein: CASSLGYRESLNYGYTF

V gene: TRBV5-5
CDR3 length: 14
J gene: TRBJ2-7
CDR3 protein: CASSLGAGTYEQYF